A single sample gave rise to the 9 T cell receptor beta chains below, sequenced in a study of T cells in Graves' hyperthyroidism and ophthalmopathy. TCR beta CDR3 sequences were amplified from RNA transcripts. A set of HTBI primers served as the primers for a first-round RT-PCR of the TCR CDR3. One entry per CDR3 protein results from TCRdb running MiXCR on the multiplex PCR reads. In the table there are hundreds of thousands of distinct CDR3 sequences, 38% of which are singletons. Sample: blood. These receptors all come from a man aged 18 to 30 with Graves' hyperthyroidism.

This clonotype was observed at least ten times. The chain has TRBV2 and TRBJ1-4; a possible D gene is TRBD1 (6 bases). The germline V gene encodes CDR1 SNHLY and CDR2 FYNNEI. The CDR3 sequence is 13 residues long. Trimming stripped 6 bases from V and 5 bases from J, with 10 bases between. CDR3 nucleotides: TGTGCCAGCAGGGACAGCCTAAATGAAAAACTGTTTTTT. It translates to CASRDSLNEKLFF.

This clonotype was observed at least ten times. V is TRBV19 and J is TRBJ1-6, with D perhaps TRBD1 (5 bases). Germline-derived CDR1 and CDR2 are LNHDA and SQIVND (reference sequence). The CDR3 is 14 residues long. The V end lost 6 bases, the J end lost 7 bases, and 13 bases lay between the germline ends. The chain's CDR3 is CASRRDGGNSPLHF. The CDR3 nucleotides are TGTGCCAGTAGGCGGGACGGCGGGAATTCACCCCTCCACTTT.

This clonotype was counted a few times. The chain joins TRBV20-1 to TRBJ1-4; D gene ambiguous. The V end was cut by 0 bases, the J end by 11 bases, with 13 bases between. The V gene's germline CDR1 is DFQATT and CDR2 SNEGSKA (reference sequence). This CDR3 region has 13 residues. DNA for the CDR3: TGCAGTGCTAGAGATTACTCGAAGCAGAAACTGTTTTTT. This codes for CSARDYSKQKLFF.

There are a few counts of this clonotype. The chain joins TRBV5-1 to TRBJ2-7, with 9 bases that match TRBD2. CDR1 and CDR2 from the germline V gene are SGHRS and YFSETQ. This CDR3 has 15 amino acids. The V segment lost 4 bases and the J segment 3 bases; nucleotides outside the gene matches: 8. The CDR3, as DNA: TGCGCCAGCAGCCAAGCGCTAGCGGGGCACTACGAGCAGTACTTC. It codes for CASSQALAGHYEQYF.

The chain is built from TRBV7-9 and TRBJ1-1; D possibly corresponds to TRBD1 (6 bases). CDR3 length: 16 residues. Trimming removed 7 bases from V and 5 bases from J, with 23 bases in between. Germline-derived CDR1 and CDR2 are SEHNR and FQNEAQ (reference sequence). The CDR3 DNA follows: TGTGCCAGCACCCCGCTAACGGGAGGGGGAAAAACTGAAGCTTTCTTT. Its protein product is CASTPLTGGGKTEAFF.

This clonotype appeared a few times. Relative to the germline gene, one junction end is altered; a read error may explain this. This chain connects TRBV7-2 to TRBJ2-5; perhaps D is TRBD1 or TRBD2 (6 bases each). The germline gives CDR1 SGHTA, CDR2 FQGNSA. CDR3 length: 14 amino acids. The CDR3 sequence: CASSPGDNQETQYF. The CDR3 DNA reads TGCGCCAGCAGCCCGGGGGACAACCAAGAGACCCAGTACTTC.

This clonotype was seen a few times. At one end the junction does not follow the germline gene, possibly because of a read error. This rearrangement joins TRBV4-1 to TRBJ2-6, with a tentative D call TRBD1 (6 bases). This CDR3 has 18 residues. Germline assignment: CDR1 MGHRA and CDR2 YSYEKL. The CDR3 protein is CASSQDGGRGSGANVLTF. The CDR3 coding sequence is TGTGCCAGCAGCCAAGATGGGGGCCGTGGTTCTGGGGCCAACGTCCTGACTTTC.

The rearrangement uses TRBV6-5 and TRBJ2-5, with 8 bases fitting TRBD1. This CDR3 spans 14 amino acids. V shed 4 bases and J 5 bases; nucleotides not matched to a gene: 6. Germline CDR1 and CDR2: MNHEY and SVGAGI. CDR3 in DNA: TGTGCCAGCAGTTTGGACAGGGACGTGGAGACCCAGTACTTC. Translating it yields CASSLDRDVETQYF.

The rearrangement links TRBV25-1 to TRBJ1-1; D unresolved. Between the trimmed V and J ends, which lost 4 bases and 4 bases, there was a span of 16 bases. The germline CDR1 and CDR2 sequences are MGHDK and SYGVNS. This CDR3 contains 15 residues. The CDR3 bases are TGTGCCAGCAGTGCTAGAGATCTCTCGGGCACTGAAGCTTTCTTT. Translation gives CASSARDLSGTEAFF.